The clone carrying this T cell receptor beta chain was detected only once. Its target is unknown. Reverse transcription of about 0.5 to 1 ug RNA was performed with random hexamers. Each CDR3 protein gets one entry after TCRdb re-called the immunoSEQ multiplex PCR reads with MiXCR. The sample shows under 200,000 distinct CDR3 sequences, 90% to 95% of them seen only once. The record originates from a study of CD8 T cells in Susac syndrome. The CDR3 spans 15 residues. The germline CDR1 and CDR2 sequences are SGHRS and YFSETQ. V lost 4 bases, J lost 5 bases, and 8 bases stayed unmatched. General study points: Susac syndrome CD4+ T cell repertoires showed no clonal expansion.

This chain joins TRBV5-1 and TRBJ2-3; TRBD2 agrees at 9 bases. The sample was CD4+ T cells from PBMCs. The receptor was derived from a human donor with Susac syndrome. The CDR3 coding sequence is TGCGCCAGCAGCCGCAGCGGGGGGCCCGAAGATACGCAGTATTTT. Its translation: CASSRSGGPEDTQYF.